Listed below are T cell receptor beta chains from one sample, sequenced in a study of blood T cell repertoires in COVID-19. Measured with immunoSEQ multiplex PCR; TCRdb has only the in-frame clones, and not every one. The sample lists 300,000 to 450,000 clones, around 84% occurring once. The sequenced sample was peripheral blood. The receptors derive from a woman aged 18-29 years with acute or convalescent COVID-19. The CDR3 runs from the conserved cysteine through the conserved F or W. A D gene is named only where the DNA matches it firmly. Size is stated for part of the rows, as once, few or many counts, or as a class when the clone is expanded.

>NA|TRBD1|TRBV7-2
CASSLYGTGGGNTIYF
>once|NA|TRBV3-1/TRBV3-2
CASSPLGAGEKLFF
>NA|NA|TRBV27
CASRQFSNEQFF
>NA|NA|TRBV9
CASSVGGESVEQYF
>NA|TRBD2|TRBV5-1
CATFPGLAVNTGELFF
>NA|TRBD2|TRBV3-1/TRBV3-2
CASSQELADREQYF
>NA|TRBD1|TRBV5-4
CASSLQGTGREKLFF
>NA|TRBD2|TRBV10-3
CATLRPAGLTDTQYF
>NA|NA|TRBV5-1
CASSLAQGGGYTF
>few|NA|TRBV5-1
CASSLGTATNEKLFF
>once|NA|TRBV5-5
CASSLEWGGGYTF
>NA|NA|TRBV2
CASSAGSGETQYF
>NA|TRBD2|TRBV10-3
CAISERLAGGPGELFF
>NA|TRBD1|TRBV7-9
CASPPGTGTNTEAFF
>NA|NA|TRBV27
CASSPLYRVGYEQYF
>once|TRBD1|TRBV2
CASSGTGSEQPQHF
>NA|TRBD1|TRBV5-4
CASSFQGAASYEQYF
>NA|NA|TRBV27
CASSSGPGDTQYF
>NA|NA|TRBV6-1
CASSEGGSQNEKLFF
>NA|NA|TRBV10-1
CASSDRGRAEAFF
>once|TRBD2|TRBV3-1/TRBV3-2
CASSREELAGVGNEQFF
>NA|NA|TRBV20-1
CSASKRQAYYEQYF
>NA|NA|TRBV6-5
CATSRRTLNYNEQFF
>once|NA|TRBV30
CAWKGDIYGYTF
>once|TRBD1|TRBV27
CASSRGQGVRGNQPQHF
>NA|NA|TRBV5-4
CASSFSQEGETQYF
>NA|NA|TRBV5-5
CASSDPDRYQETQYF
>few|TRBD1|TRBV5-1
CASSSGDSLNEKLFF
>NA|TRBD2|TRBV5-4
CASSLGRGGQETQYF
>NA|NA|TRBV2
CASSDRVLPNEKLFF
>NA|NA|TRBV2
CASRGEGDYGYTF
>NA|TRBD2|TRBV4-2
CASSHDIAGGLSDTQYF
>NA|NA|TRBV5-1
CASSLGGGANGNQPQHF
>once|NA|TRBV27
CASRGQMSNQPQHF
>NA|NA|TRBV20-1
CSASKTDTEAFF
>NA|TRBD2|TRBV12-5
CASGTPVAGGLFNEQFF
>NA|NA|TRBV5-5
CASSLPEGSEKLFF
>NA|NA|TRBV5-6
CASTFSTRALSYGYTF
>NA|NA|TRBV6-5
CATLGPRLTNEKLFF
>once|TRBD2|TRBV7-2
CASSTFSGGTSYEQYF
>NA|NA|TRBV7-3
CASSRDTNYEQYF
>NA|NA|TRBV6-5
CASRMTANYGYTF
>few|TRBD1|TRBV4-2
CASSQSQGLSGNTIYF
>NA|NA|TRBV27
CASHQGGTRREQFF
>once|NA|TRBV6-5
CAIREVAEAFF
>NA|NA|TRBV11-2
CASSPQGYEQYF
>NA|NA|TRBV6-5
CASSYLLNTEAFF